This TCR beta chain was observed in a study of blood T cells in healthy people across ages. This clonotype was counted only a few times. Primed by a sample-barcoded 5' primer and a J-beta primer mix, a second PCR proceeded for about 6 to 12 cycles. TCRdb analysed the 5' RACE reads with MiXCR anew, one entry per CDR3 protein. The sample includes roughly 860,000 distinct CDR3 sequences, around 62% of them seen just once. The sequenced material came from blood. The clonotype comes from a man younger than 45 in good health.

The CDR3 region is CASSQWQGHNEQFF. CDR3 in DNA: TGTGCCAGCAGCCAGTGGCAGGGGCACAATGAGCAGTTCTTC. The chain is built from TRBV3-1 and TRBJ2-1; weak D call: TRBD1 (6 bases). The CDR3 totals 14 residues. Trimming removed 3 bases from V and 5 bases from J, with 11 bases in between. CDR1 LGHDT and CDR2 YNNKEL come from the germline V gene (reference sequence).